This entry is about one TCR beta chain. Its target is not known. For TCR beta, libraries came from iRepertoire HTBI primers and Arm-PCR of CDR3 regions. Via MiXCR, TCRdb re-called the multiplex PCR reads, giving one row per CDR3 protein. The sample carries hundreds of thousands of distinct CDR3 sequences, around 12% recorded once. The data belong to a study of regulatory T cells in long-lasting Graves disease. Broader study findings: Those with persistent Graves' had less TCR diversity than newly diagnosed patients.

This CDR3 has 13 residues. Trimming took off 7 bases at V and 2 bases at J, with 9 bases between the two ends. From germline, CDR1 is SGHAT and CDR2 FQNNGV. This sample's time point: newly diagnosed GD, antithyroid drugs for less than 3 months. PBMCs provided the RNA from which the TCR library was made. These data are also associated with another study on T cells in Graves' hyperthyroidism and ophthalmopathy. Per that paper: Clinical symptoms, serum thyroxine and TRAb, thyroid ultrasound and orbital computed tomography together formed the diagnostic basis. HTBI primers drove first-round RT-PCR of the TCR CDR3.

The J gene is TRBJ1-3, the V gene TRBV11-2; D not certain. The specimen was peripheral blood mononuclear cells (PBMCs), collected at new diagnosis, from a patient treated with antithyroid drugs. The TCR was taken from a woman aged 25 to 39 with Graves disease. The CDR3 loop is CASTFAPGNTIYF. The DNA of the CDR3 is TGTGCCAGCACTTTTGCCCCTGGAAACACCATATATTTT.